Given below is one T cell receptor beta chain in context. Its antigen is unknown. Germline V gene sequence: CDR1 LGHDT, CDR2 YNNKEL (reference sequence). With 5 bases removed from V and 7 bases from J, the gap between germline ends came to 12 bases. The CDR3 consists of 12 residues. As the library was built, unique molecular identifiers were attached to individual cDNA molecules. Per the original methods: TCRs per sample had a median of approximately 88,000 and ranged from roughly 20,000 to 700,000. TCRdb recomputed calls from the 5' RACE reads with MiXCR, one row per CDR3 protein. The V and J calls were not made by the authors but by TCRdb's processing. The sample holds about 120,000 distinct CDR3 sequences, approximately 19% seen once. The sample originates from a study of human T cells and chemical hapten exposure. Notes on the study in general: The study found that DPC sensitization did not change TCRs above 1 in 1000 frequency.

Total RNA was isolated from whole blood that had not been fractionated. This TCR derives from a human donor in good health. This sequence joins TRBV3-1 and TRBJ2-7; D may be TRBD1 (5 bases). In DNA form, the CDR3 reads TGTGCCAGCAGCGAGAAGTCAGGGGAGCAGTACTTC. Its translation is CASSEKSGEQYF.